This T cell receptor (beta chain) was sequenced during a study of control samples from healthy donors and cancer patients. Germline-derived CDR1 and CDR2 are MGHRA and YSYEKL. V was cut by 2 bases and J by 2 bases, with 13 bases left in between. This CDR3 has 16 residues. Generated by immunoSEQ multiplex PCR, the TCRdb table keeps only in-frame clones and is missing some. The table has about 120,000 clones, approximately 94% seen once. The chain has TRBV4-1 and TRBJ1-5; D may be TRBD1 (5 bases). This clonotype was obtained from a man younger than 40 in good health. Sequences were obtained from blood. CDR3 in DNA: TGCGCCAGCAGCCAAACCGGGGGAGAGGGCAATCAGCCCCAGCATTTT. Its protein is CASSQTGGEGNQPQHF.